This record looks at one TCR beta chain sequence and its context. These data originate in a study of blood T cell repertoires in COVID-19. Study details: Collection of acute and convalescent COVID-19 samples took place in the United States, Italy and Spain.

This CDR3 contains 14 residues. CDR1 and CDR2 from the germline V gene are MNHEY and SMNVEV (reference sequence). Trimming removed 1 base at V and 2 bases at J, with 9 bases between. The method was immunoSEQ multiplex PCR; TCRdb's version includes in-frame clones alone and lacks a portion of them. The data contain 150,000 to 200,000 clones, 80% to 90% of them singletons. Sequencing was carried out using peripheral blood. The source of this sequence is a man aged 55 to 69 with acute or convalescent COVID-19. This chain links TRBV27 with TRBJ2-7, with D perhaps TRBD1 (5 bases). CDR3 loop: CASSLYQGTYEQYF. DNA for the CDR3: TGTGCCAGCAGTTTATACCAGGGAACCTACGAGCAGTACTTC.